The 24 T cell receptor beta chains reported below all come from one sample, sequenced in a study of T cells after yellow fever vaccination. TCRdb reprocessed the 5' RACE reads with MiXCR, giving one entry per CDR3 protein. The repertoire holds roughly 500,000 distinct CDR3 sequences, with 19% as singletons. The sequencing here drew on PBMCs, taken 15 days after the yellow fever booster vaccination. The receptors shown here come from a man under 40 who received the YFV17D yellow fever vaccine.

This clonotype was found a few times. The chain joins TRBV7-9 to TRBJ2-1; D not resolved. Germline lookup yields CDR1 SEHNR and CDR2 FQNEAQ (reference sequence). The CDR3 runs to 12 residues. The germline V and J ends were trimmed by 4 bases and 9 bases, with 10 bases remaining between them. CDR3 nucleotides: TGTGCCAGCAGCTGGGCCCCCGGTGAGCAGTTCTTC. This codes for CASSWAPGEQFF.

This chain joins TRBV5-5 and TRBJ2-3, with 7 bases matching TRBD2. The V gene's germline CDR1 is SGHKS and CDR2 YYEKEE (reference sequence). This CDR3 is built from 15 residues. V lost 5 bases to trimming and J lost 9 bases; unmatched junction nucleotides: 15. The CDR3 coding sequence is TGTGCCAGCAGTCCCCAAGCCGATCCGGGAGGCACGCAGTATTTT. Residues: CASSPQADPGGTQYF.

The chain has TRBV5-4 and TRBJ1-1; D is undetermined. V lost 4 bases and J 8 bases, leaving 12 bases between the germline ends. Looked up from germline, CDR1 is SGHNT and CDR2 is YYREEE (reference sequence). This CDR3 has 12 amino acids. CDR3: CASSKDAGEAFF. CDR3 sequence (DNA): TGTGCCAGCAGCAAGGACGCGGGGGAAGCTTTCTTT. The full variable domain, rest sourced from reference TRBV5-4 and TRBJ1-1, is ETGVTQSPTHLIKTRGQQVTLRCSSQSGHNTVSWYQQALGQGPQFIFQYYREEENGRGNFPPRFSGLQFPNYSSELNVNALELDDSALYLCASSKDAGEAFFGQGTRLTVV.

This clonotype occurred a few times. The CDR3 sequence: CASRTGGHYEQYF. In DNA form, the CDR3 reads TGTGCCAGCAGGACGGGAGGGCACTACGAGCAGTACTTC. The V call is TRBV6-2 or TRBV6-3, the J call TRBJ2-7; 8 positions agree with TRBD2. CDR1 and CDR2 (germline): MNHEY, SVGEGT. With 6 bases clipped from V and 3 bases from J, the junction kept 4 bases outside the gene matches. CDR3 length equals 13 residues.

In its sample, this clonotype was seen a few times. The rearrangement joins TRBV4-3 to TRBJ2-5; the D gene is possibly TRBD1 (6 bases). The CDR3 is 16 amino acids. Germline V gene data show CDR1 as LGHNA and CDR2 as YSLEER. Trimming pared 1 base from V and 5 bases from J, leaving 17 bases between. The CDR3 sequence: CASSQAYAGVGETQYF. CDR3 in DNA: TGCGCCAGCAGCCAAGCATATGCAGGGGTGGGGGAGACCCAGTACTTC.

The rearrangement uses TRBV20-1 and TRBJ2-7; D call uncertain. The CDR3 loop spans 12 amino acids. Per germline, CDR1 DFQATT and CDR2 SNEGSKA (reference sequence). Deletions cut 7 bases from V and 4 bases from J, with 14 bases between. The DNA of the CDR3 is TGCAGTGTTCGGGCTAAACTTTACGAGCAGTACTTC. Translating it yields CSVRAKLYEQYF.

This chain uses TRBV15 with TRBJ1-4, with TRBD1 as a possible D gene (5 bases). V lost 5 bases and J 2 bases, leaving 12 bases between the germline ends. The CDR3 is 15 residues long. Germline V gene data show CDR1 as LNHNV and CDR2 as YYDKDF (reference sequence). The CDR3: CATSGDLATNEKLFF. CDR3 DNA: TGTGCCACCAGCGGGGACCTCGCGACTAATGAAAAACTGTTTTTT. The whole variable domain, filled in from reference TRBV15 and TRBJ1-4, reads DAMVIQNPRYQVTQFGKPVTLSCSQTLNHNVMYWYQQKSSQAPKLLFHYYDKDFNNEADTPDNFQSRRPNTSFCFLDIRSPGLGDTAMYLCATSGDLATNEKLFFGSGTQLSVL.

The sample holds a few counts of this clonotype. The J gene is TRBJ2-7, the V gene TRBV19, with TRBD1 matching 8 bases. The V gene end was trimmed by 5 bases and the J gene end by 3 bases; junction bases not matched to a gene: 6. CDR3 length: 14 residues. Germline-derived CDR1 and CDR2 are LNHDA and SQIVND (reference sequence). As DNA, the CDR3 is TGTGCCAGTAGTCCCCGGGACAGGAACTACGAGCAGTACTTC. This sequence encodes CASSPRDRNYEQYF. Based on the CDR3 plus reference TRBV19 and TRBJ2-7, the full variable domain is DGGITQSPKYLFRKEGQNVTLSCEQNLNHDAMYWYRQDPGQGLRLIYYSQIVNDFQKGDIAEGYSVSREKKESFPLTVTSAQKNPTAFYLCASSPRDRNYEQYFGPGTRLTVT.

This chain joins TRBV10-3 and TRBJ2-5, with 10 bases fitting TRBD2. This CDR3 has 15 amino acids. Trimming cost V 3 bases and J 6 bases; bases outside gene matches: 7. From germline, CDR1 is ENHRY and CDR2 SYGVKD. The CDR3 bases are TGTGCCATCAGTGACTCTAGCGGGAGATTACAGACCCAGTACTTC. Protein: CAISDSSGRLQTQYF.

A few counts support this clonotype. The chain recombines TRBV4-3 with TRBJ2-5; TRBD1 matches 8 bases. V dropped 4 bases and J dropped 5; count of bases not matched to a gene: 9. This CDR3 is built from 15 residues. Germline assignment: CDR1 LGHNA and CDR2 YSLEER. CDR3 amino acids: CASSPHRGMGETQYF. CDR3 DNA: TGCGCCAGCAGCCCTCACAGGGGGATGGGGGAGACCCAGTACTTC.

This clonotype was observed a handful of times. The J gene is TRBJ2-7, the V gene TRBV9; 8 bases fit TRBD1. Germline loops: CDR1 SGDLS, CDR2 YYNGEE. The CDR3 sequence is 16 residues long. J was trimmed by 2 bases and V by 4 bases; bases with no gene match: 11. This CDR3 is CASSTHQGALAYEQYF. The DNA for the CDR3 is TGTGCCAGCAGCACTCACCAGGGGGCCCTGGCCTACGAGCAGTACTTC.

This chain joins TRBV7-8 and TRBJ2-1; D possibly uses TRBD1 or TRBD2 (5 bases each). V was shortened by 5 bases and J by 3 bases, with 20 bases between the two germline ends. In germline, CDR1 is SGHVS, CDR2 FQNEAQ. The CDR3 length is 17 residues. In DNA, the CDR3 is TGTGCCAGCAGCCCGGACGGATCGGGGCTCCACTACAATGAGCAGTTCTTC. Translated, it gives CASSPDGSGLHYNEQFF.

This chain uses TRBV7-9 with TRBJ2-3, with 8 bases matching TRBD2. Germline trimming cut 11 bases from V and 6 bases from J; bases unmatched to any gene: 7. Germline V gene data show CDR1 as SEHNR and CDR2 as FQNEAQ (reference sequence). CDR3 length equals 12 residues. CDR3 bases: TGTGCCTCTCGACGCGGGGGGGATACGCAGTATTTT. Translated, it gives CASRRGGDTQYF.

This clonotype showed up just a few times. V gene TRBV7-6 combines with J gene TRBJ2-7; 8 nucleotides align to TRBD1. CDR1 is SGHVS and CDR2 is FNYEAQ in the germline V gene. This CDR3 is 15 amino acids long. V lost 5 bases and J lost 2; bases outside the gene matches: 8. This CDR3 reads CASSIRQGPAYEQYF. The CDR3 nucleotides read TGTGCCAGCAGCATCAGACAGGGGCCTGCCTACGAGCAGTACTTC.

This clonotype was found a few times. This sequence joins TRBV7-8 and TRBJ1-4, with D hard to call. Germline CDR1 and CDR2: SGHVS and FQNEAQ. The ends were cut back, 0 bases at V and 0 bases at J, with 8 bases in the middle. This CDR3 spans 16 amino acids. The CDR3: CASSLALGATNEKLFF. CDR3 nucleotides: TGTGCCAGCAGCTTAGCCCTCGGCGCAACTAATGAAAAACTGTTTTTT.

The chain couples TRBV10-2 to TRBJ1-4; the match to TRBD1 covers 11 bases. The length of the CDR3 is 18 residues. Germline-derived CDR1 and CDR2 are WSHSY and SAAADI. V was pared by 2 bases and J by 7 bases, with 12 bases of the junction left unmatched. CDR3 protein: CASSEVRIGQGAPEKLFF. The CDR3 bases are TGCGCCAGCAGTGAGGTTCGAATCGGACAGGGGGCTCCTGAAAAACTGTTTTTT.

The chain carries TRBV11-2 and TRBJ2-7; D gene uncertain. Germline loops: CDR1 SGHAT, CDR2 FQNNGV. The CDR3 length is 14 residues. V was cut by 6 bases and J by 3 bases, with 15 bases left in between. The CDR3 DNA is TGTGCCAGCAGGCCTACATCCAACTACTACGAGCAGTACTTC. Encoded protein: CASRPTSNYYEQYF.

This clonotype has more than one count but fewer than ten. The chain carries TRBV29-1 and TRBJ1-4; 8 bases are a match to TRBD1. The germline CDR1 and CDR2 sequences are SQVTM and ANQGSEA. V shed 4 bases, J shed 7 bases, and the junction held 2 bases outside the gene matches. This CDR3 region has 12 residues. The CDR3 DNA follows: TGCAGCGTTGCAGGGGGCGGTGAAAAACTGTTTTTT. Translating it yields CSVAGGGEKLFF.

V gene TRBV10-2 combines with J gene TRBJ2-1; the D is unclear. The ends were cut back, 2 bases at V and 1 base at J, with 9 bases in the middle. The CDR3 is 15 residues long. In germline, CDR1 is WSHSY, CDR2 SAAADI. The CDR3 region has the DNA TGCGCCAGCAGTGAGCACCGGCCATCCTACAATGAGCAGTTCTTC. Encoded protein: CASSEHRPSYNEQFF.

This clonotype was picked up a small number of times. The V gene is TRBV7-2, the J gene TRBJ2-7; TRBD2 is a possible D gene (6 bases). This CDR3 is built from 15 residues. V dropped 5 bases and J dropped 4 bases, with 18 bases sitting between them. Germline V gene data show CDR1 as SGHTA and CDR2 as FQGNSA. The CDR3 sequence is CASSRLTSGVYEQYF. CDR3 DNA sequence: TGTGCCAGCAGCCGCCTGACTAGTGGGGTTTACGAGCAGTACTTC.

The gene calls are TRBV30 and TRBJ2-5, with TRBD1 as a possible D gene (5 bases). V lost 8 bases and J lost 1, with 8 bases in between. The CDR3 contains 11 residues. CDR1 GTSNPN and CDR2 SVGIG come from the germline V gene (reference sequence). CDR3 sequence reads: CAEQVQETQYF. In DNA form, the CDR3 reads TGTGCCGAACAGGTCCAAGAGACCCAGTACTTC.

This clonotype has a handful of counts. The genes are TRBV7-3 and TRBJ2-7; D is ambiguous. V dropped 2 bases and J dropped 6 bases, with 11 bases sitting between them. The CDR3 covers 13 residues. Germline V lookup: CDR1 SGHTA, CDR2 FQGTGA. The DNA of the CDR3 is TGTGCCAGCAGCTTAGGCCCTCTCTCCGAGCAGTACTTC. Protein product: CASSLGPLSEQYF. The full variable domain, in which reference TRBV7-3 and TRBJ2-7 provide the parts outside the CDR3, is GAGVSQTPSNKVTEKGKYVELRCDPISGHTALYWYRQSLGQGPEFLIYFQGTGAADDSGLPNDRFFAVRPEGSVSTLKIQRTERGDSAVYLCASSLGPLSEQYFGPGTRLTVT.

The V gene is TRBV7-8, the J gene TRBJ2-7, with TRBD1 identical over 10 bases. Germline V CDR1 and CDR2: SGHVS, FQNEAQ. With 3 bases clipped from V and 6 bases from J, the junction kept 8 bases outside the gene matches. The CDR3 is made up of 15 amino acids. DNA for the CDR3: TGTGCCAGCAGCTTGAAATTAGGGACAGGGGTCGAGCAGTACTTC. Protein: CASSLKLGTGVEQYF.

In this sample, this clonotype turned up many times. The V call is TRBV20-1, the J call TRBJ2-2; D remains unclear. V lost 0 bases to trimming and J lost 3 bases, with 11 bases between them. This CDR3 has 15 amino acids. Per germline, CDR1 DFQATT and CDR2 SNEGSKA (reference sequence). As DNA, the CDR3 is TGCAGTGCTAGAGATCCCCGCAAAGACACCGGGGAGCTGTTTTTT. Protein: CSARDPRKDTGELFF.